This T cell receptor (beta chain) was obtained from a study of metastatic and nonmetastatic thyroid tumors. General study findings and limits: Versus benign nodules, malignant thyroid tumors reportedly had significantly higher TCR beta diversity, in blood and tumor.

TCRdb used MiXCR to call clones anew from the PCR reads. The data show about 14,000 clones, 32% seen once. The CDR3 totals 18 residues. Trimming at V came to 4 bases and at J to 1 base, leaving 11 bases not matched to a gene. Per germline, CDR1 SGHRS and CDR2 YFSETQ. This clone occurred many times. Its antigen is not identified. Thyroid surgery had not been preceded by any treatment in any patient. This chain connects TRBV5-1 to TRBJ2-6, with 7 nucleotides matching TRBD2. The sample taken for sequencing was tumor tissue. The receptor was isolated from a female donor with papillary thyroid cancer or a benign thyroid nodule (not recorded which). Some clones in this sample may be carry-over from other donors' samples. The chain's CDR3 is CASSLPGTTLSGANVLTF. DNA of the CDR3: TGCGCCAGCAGCCTCCCCGGGACTACTCTTTCTGGGGCCAACGTCCTGACTTTC.